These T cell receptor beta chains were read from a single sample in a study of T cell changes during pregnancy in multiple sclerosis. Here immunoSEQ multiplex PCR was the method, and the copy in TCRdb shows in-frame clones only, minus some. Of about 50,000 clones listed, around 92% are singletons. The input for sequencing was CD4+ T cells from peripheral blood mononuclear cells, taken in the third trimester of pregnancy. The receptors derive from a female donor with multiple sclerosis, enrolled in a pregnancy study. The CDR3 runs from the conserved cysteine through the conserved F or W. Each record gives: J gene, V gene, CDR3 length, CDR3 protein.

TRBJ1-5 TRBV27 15 CASSSDRNSNQPQHF
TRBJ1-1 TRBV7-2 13 CASSLELYTEAFF
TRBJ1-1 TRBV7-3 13 CASRQTGGTEAFF
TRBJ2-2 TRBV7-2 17 CASSLLGLAVDTGELFF
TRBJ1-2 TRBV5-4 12 CASSGPNYGYTF
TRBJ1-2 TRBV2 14 CASIRTGVVYGYTF
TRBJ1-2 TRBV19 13 CASSRSGGYGYTF
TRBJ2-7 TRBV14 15 CASSQDRGHYYEQYF
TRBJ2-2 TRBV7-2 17 CASSLDARSGATGELFF
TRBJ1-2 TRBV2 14 CASRVGQVDYGYTF
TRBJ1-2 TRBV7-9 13 CASRPQGIYGYTF
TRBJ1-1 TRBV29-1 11 CSVAGGGEAFF
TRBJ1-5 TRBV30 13 CAWGDRDNQPQHF
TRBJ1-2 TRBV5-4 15 CASSPRAGFNYGYTF
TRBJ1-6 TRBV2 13 CASRGTVNSPLHF
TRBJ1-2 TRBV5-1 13 CASSSGQGDGYTF
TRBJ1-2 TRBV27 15 CASTSSGTGPYGYTF
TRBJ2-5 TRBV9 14 CASSVGEGWETQYF
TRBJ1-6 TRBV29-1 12 CSGTRRYSPLHF
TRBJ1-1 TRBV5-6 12 CASSFLGERTFF
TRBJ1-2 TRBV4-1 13 CASSQEPGYGYTF
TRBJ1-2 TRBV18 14 CASSPGLDNYGYTF